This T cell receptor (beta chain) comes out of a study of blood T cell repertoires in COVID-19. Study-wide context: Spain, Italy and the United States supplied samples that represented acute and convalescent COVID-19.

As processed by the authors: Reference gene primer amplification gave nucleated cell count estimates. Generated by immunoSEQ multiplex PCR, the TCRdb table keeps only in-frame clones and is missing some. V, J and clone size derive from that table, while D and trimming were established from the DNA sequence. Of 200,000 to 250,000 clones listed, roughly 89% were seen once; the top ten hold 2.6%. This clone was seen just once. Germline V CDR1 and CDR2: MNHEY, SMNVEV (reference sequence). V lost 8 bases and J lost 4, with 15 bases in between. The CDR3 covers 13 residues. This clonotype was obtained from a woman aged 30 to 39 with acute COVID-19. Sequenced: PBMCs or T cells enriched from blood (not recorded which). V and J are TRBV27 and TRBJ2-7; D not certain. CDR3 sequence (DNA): TGTGCCAGCGGCAAGGCGGCCTGGTACGAGCAGTACTTC. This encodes CASGKAAWYEQYF.